This TCR beta chain was identified during a study of T cells in localized non-small cell lung cancer. General study results and limits: Among the tissues sampled, uninvolved adjacent lung had the highest T cell clonality, above tumor.

Produced via immunoSEQ multiplex PCR; TCRdb's table is partial and in-frame only. This table holds 65,000 to 90,000 clones, around three quarters found once. V dropped 5 bases and J dropped 10 bases, with 17 bases sitting between them. The germline CDR1 and CDR2 sequences are SNHLY and FYNNEI. The CDR3 extends over 14 amino acids. With respect to this clone: What it binds is unknown.

The clonotype originates from a man aged 40 to 70 with stage II squamous cell lung carcinoma. The chain couples TRBV2 to TRBJ1-4, with D tentatively TRBD1 (6 bases). The sequencing used PBMCs, collected before any cancer treatment. CDR3 bases: TGTGCCAGCAGTTCGACAGGTTCACGGGGAAAACTGTTTTTT. Protein: CASSSTGSRGKLFF.